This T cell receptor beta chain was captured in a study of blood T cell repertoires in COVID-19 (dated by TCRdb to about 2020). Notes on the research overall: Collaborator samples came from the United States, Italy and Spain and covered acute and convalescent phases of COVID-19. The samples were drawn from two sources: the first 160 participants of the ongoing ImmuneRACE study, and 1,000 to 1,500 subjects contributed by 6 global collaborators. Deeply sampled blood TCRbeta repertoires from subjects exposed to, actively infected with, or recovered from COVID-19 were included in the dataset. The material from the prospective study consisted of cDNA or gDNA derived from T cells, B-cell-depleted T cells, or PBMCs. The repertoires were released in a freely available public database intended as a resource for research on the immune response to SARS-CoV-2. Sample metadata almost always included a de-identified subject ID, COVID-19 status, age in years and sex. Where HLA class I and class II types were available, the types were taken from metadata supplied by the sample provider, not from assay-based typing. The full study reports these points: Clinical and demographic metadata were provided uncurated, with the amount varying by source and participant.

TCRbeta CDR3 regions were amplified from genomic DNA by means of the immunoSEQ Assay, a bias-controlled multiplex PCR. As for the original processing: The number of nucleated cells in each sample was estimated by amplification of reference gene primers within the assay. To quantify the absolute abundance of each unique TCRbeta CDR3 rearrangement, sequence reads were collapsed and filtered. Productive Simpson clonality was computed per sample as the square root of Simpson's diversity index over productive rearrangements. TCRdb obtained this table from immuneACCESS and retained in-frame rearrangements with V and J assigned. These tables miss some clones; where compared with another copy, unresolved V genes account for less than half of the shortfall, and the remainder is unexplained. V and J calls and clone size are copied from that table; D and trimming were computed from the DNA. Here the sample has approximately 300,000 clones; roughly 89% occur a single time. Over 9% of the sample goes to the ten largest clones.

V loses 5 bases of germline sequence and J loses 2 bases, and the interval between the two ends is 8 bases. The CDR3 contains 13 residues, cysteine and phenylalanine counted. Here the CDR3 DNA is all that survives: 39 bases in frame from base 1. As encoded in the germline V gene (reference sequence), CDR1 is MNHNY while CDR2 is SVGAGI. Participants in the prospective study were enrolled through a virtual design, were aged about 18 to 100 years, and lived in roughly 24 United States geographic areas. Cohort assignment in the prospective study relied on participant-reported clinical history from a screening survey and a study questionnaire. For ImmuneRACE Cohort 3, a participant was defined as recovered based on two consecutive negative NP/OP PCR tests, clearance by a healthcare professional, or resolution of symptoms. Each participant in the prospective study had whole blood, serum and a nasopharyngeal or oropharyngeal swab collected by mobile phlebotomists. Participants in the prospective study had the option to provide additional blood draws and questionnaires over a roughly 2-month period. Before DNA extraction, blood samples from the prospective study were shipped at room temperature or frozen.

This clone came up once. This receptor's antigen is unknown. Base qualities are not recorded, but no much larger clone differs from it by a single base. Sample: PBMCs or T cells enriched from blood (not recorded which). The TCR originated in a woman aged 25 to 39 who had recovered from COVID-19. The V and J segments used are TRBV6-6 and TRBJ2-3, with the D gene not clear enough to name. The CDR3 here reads CASSLPYTDTQYF. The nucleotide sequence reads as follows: TGTGCCAGCAGTCTCCCTTACACAGATACGCAGTATTTT.